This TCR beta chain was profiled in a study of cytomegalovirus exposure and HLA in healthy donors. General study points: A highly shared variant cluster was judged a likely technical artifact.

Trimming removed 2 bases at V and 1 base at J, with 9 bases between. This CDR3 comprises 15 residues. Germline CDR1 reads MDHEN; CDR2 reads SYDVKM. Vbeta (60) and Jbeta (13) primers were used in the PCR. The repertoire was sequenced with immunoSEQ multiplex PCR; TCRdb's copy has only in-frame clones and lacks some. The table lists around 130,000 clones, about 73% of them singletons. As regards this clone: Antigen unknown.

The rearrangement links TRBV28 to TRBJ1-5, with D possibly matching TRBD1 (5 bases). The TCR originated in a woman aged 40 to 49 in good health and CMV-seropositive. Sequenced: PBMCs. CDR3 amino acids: CASSLRQGSNQPQHF. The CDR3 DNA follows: TGTGCCAGCAGTTTACGCCAGGGAAGCAATCAGCCCCAGCATTTT.